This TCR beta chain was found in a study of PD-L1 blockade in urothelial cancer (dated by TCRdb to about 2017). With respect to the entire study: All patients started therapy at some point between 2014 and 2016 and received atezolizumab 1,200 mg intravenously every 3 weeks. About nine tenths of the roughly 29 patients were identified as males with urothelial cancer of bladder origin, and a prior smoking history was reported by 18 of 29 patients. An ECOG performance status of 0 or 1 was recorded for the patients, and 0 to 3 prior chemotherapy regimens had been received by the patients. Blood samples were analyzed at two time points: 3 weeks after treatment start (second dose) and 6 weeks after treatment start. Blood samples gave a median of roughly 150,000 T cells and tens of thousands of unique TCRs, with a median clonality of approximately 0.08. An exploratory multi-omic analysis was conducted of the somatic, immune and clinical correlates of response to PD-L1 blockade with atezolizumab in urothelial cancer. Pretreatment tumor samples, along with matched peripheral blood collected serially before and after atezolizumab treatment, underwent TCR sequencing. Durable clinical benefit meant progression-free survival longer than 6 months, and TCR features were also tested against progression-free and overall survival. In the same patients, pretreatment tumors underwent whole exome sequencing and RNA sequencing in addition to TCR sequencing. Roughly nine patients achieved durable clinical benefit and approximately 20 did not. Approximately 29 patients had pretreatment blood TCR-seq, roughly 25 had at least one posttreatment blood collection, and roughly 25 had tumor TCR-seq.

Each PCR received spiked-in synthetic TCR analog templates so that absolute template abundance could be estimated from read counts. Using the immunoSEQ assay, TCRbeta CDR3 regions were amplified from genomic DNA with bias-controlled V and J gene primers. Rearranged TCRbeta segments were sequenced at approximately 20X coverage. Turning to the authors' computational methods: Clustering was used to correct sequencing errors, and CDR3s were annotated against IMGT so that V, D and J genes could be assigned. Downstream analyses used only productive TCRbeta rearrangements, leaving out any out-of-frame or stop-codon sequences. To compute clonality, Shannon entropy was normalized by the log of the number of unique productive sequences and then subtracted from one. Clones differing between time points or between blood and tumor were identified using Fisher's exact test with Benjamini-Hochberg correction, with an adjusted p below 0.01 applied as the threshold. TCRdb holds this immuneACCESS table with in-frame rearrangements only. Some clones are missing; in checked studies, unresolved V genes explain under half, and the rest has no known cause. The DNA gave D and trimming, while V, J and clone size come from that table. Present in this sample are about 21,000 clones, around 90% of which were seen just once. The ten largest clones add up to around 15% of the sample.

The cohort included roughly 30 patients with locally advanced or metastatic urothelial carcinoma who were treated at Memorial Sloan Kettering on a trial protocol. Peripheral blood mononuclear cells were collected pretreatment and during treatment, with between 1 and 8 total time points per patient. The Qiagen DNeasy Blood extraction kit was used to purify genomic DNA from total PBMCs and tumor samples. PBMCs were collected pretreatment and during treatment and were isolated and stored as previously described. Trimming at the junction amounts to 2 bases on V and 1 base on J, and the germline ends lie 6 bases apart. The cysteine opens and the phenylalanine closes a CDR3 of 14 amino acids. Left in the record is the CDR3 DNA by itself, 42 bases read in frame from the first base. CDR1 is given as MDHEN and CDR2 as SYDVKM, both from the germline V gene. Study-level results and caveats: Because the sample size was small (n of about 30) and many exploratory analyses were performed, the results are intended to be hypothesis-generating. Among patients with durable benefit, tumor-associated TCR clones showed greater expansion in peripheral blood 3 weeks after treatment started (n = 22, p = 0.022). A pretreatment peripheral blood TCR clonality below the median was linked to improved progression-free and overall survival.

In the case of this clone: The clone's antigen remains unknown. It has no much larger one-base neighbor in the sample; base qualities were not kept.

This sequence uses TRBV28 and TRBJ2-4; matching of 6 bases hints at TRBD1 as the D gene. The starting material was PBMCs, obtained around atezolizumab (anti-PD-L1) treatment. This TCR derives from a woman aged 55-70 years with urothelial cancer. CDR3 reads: CASSLQGAKNIQYF. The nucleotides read TGTGCCAGCAGTTTACAGGGGGCCAAAAACATTCAGTACTTC.